The source of this T cell receptor beta chain is a study of spatial heterogeneity in lung cancer. Study results and limitations: Ubiquitous expanded tumor TCRs were seen in blood more at resection than at follow-up.

This clonotype was seen repeatedly, ten times or more. Antigen: not known. A unique molecular identifier was attached to every TCR cDNA molecule. TCRdb reprocessed the 5' RACE reads via MiXCR and lists one record per CDR3 protein. The sample carries about 11,000 distinct CDR3 sequences, 3.5% to 4.5% recorded once. Germline V lookup: CDR1 SEHNR, CDR2 FQNEAQ (reference sequence). This CDR3 has 15 residues. The junction had 6 bases not matched to a gene; V was cut back by 3 bases and J by 4 bases. Time point indicated: sample taken at primary tumor resection. Without sorting, whole RNA was sequenced from tumor, nontumor lung or frozen PBMC.

The specimen was PBMCs, collected at surgery. The rearrangement joins TRBV7-9 to TRBJ1-5; 7 bases match TRBD1. The TCR comes from a female donor with early-stage non-small cell lung cancer. The CDR3 bases are TGTGCCAGCAGCTTCAGCGACAGGGTTAATCAGCCCCAGCATTTT. This translates into CASSFSDRVNQPQHF. The entire variable domain, with the rest obtained from reference TRBV7-9 and TRBJ1-5, is as follows: DTGVSQNPRHKITKRGQNVTFRCDPISEHNRLYWYRQTLGQGPEFLTYFQNEAQLEKSRLLSDRFSAERPKGSFSTLEIQRTEQGDSAMYLCASSFSDRVNQPQHFGDGTRLSIL.